Reported below is one TCR beta chain. This clonotype was picked up many times. Its antigen is unknown. No much larger clone is present one base from it, and per-base qualities are unavailable. This specimen belongs to a study of T cells in Graves' hyperthyroidism and ophthalmopathy (dated by TCRdb to the late 2010s). Study-wide context: Peripheral blood samples were taken at the time of initial diagnosis, prior to any treatment. Following sampling, methimazole starting at 30 mg daily was given to hyperthyroidism patients, and high-dose intravenous methylprednisolone was given to ophthalmopathy patients. To identify TCR V-J signatures that set the groups apart, the researchers used a discovery cohort of 100 patients, made up of under 50 with Graves' ophthalmopathy and around 58 with stable Graves' hyperthyroidism. The paper reports TCR Vbeta CDR3 sequencing of approximately 140 peripheral blood samples: approximately 41 ophthalmopathy, around 80 hyperthyroidism and around 17 progressor patients. In several Graves' hyperthyroidism patients, the study also compared T-cell repertoires from thyroid tissue with T-cell repertoires from blood. Whether ophthalmopathy could be predicted prospectively was tested in an independent validation cohort made up of under 20 hyperthyroidism patients plus 17 patients who later progressed to ophthalmopathy. The approximately 100 discovery patients were divided at random into training and test sets in a 7:3 ratio.

The CDR3 measures 14 amino acids from cysteine to phenylalanine. Left in the record is the CDR3 DNA by itself, 42 bases read in frame from the first base. Trimming takes 4 bases from V and 0 bases from J, and the germline ends sit 9 bases apart. The germline V gene supplies CDR1 MDHEN and CDR2 SYDVKM. Stable Graves' hyperthyroidism was defined as no progression to ophthalmopathy during 18 months of follow-up. Hyperthyroidism patients were newly diagnosed, had a disease duration of under 2 months, and were aged 18 to 65 years. Exclusion was applied to patients with uncontrolled infections, other autoimmune diseases, pregnancy or lactation. Diagnoses were based on clinical symptoms, serum thyroxine and TRAb, thyroid ultrasound and orbital computed tomography. PBMCs were isolated from about 9 ml of fresh peripheral blood by Ficoll-Paque density gradient centrifugation. Total RNA was extracted using Trizol reagent, and RNA quality was assessed on an Agilent 2100 Bioanalyzer.

Amplification of TCR beta CDR3 regions was carried out from RNA transcripts. The TCR CDR3 was subjected to a first round of RT-PCR using the HTBI primer set and the Qiagen OneStep RT-PCR kit. A second multiplex PCR round built the libraries, followed by size selection and purification. Libraries were sequenced paired-end with 100 bp reads on an Illumina HiSeq2000. In the paper's pipeline: SOAPnuke was used to process the raw data, with reads discarded if the reads contained adapters or uncalled bases, had a mean Phred below 15, or lacked an exact constant-primer or identifier match. COPE v1.2.5 was used to merge the high-quality paired reads, and each unique nucleotide sequence was defined as a clonotype. MiTCR v1.1 was used to align the clonotypes against IMGT TRBV, TRBD and TRBJ reference segments. Only V-J combinations with frequency above 0.0001, covering 99.2% of repertoires, were analysed. The TCS score was defined as F50 (clonal expansion) divided by E x V (chaos), with BLOSUM62-based TCRdist calculated between CDR3 peptides within each V-J. Welch's t-statistics and random forest reduced 514 V-J features to 13, which were used in a naive Bayes classifier (R e1071). TCRdb trimmed public reads at Q25 via fastp, called clones via MiXCR and kept in-frame beta chains. Rows with one shared CDR3 protein collapse into an entry with the most common genes and DNA. These V and J calls rely on TCRdb rather than the paper's analysis. The sample table contains about 510,000 distinct CDR3 sequences; only one count was recorded for about 14% of them. Approximately 14% of the sample belongs to the ten largest clones.

Points the paper makes about the study in general: In validation, progression to ophthalmopathy was predicted by the model with roughly 69% sensitivity and 72% to 85% specificity, a median of roughly six months before onset. No statistical method was used to set the sample size in advance, and investigators knew the group allocation. A model built on a 13 V-J signature distinguished ophthalmopathy from stable hyperthyroidism, reaching around 88% sensitivity and about 81% specificity in cross-validation and 80%/75% in testing. Blood samples also contained most of the expanded thyroid clonotypes (frequency above 0.001), which suggests that blood repertoires may reflect thyroid immune responses.

The sequence is built from TRBV28 and TRBJ1-1; TRBD1 is possibly the D segment (5 matching bases). Sequencing input: blood. This TCR was sampled from a middle-aged woman with Graves' hyperthyroidism. The CDR3 loop reads CASSSDSMNTEAFF. The DNA reads TGTGCCAGCAGTTCCGACAGCATGAACACTGAAGCTTTCTTT. The variable domain in full, with residues beyond the CDR3 obtained from the reference TRBV28 and TRBJ1-1 genes, is DVKVTQSSRYLVKRTGEKVFLECVQDMDHENMFWYRQDPGLGLRLIYFSYDVKMKEKGDIPEGYSVSREKKERFSLILESASTNQTSMYLCASSSDSMNTEAFFGQGTRLTVV.